What follows are 29 T cell receptor beta chains derived from one specimen sequenced in a study of T cell changes during pregnancy in multiple sclerosis. Assay used: immunoSEQ multiplex PCR; TCRdb lists only in-frame clones, some missing. Of 45,000 to 50,000 clones listed, 94% are singletons. Sequences were derived from CD8+ T cells from peripheral blood mononuclear cells, sampled before pregnancy. All receptors come from a female donor with multiple sclerosis, enrolled in a pregnancy study.

This clone appeared a few times. The chain has TRBV27 and TRBJ1-1; no clear D. Trimming removed 6 bases at V and 2 bases at J, with 10 bases between. This CDR3 is 13 amino acids long. Germline V CDR1 and CDR2: MNHEY, SMNVEV (reference sequence). The CDR3 sequence: CASRRVGNTEAFF. CDR3 DNA sequence: TGTGCCAGCAGGAGGGTGGGCAACACTGAAGCTTTCTTT.

This clone was picked up one time. The J gene is TRBJ2-7, the V gene TRBV25-1; a weak D match, TRBD2 (6 bases). The CDR3 contains 13 residues. CDR1 is MGHDK, CDR2 SYGVNS, per germline. Trimming removed 5 bases at V and 2 bases at J, with 10 bases between. In nucleotides, the CDR3 is TGTGCCAGCAGTTACGGGGGACCCTACGAGCAGTACTTC. It codes for CASSYGGPYEQYF.

CDR3 region: CASSSERGAYNEQFF. In DNA form, the CDR3 reads TGTGCCAGCAGCTCCGAGCGGGGGGCCTACAATGAGCAGTTCTTC. The chain employs TRBV7-8 and TRBJ2-1; 9 bases fit TRBD2. V shed 4 bases and J 2 bases; nucleotides not matched to a gene: 3. CDR1 is SGHVS and CDR2 is FQNEAQ in the germline V gene. The CDR3 runs to 15 residues.

This sequence joins TRBV6-4 and TRBJ2-3; 7 bases map to TRBD2. After removal of 11 bases from V and 3 bases from J, the junction contained 8 bases not matched to a gene. The CDR3 runs 13 residues. Germline V gene lookup returns CDR1 MRHNA and CDR2 SNTAGT. In DNA, the CDR3 is TGTGCCGCGGGTGGTAGCGGGACAGATACGCAGTATTTT. Amino acid sequence: CAAGGSGTDTQYF.

The rearrangement uses TRBV5-4 and TRBJ2-2; 13 positions match TRBD2. CDR1 is SGHNT, CDR2 YYREEE, per germline (reference sequence). J was trimmed by 6 bases and V by 3 bases; bases with no gene match: 8. CDR3 length: 17 residues. For the CDR3, the DNA is TGTGCCAGCAGCTCGGGACTAGCGGGACGGGTCGCCGGGGAGCTGTTTTTT. Translation gives CASSSGLAGRVAGELFF.

This chain connects TRBV25-1 to TRBJ2-7; 10 bases map to TRBD2. The CDR3 consists of 15 residues. J was trimmed by 5 bases and V by 4 bases; bases with no gene match: 8. Germline V gene sequence: CDR1 MGHDK, CDR2 SYGVNS. This chain's CDR3 is CASSGIPGLANEQYF. The CDR3 nucleotides read TGTGCCAGCAGTGGAATACCGGGACTAGCGAACGAGCAGTACTTC.

The chain recombines TRBV5-6 with TRBJ2-7; D remains ambiguous. Trimming removed 1 base from V and 5 bases from J, with 7 bases in between. The germline gives CDR1 SGHDT, CDR2 YYEEEE. This CDR3 has 12 residues. In nucleotides, the CDR3 is TGTGCCAGCAGCTTGTTCGCAGACGAGCAGTACTTC. Translation: CASSLFADEQYF.

CDR3 sequence (DNA): TGTGCCAGCAGTTTATGGGCCGGCTCCTACAATGAGCAGTTCTTC. This sequence encodes CASSLWAGSYNEQFF. The V call is TRBV27, the J call TRBJ2-1; D remains ambiguous. Germline V gene data show CDR1 as MNHEY and CDR2 as SMNVEV (reference sequence). CDR3 size: 15 residues. The V and J ends lost 1 base and 0 bases respectively, with 7 bases between them.

The chain joins TRBV7-9 to TRBJ1-1; perhaps TRBD1 as D (6 bases). The CDR3 has 14 residues. CDR1 is SEHNR, CDR2 FQNEAQ, per germline (reference sequence). Trimming took off 6 bases at V and 6 bases at J, with 17 bases between the two ends. The CDR3 DNA is TGTGCCAGCAGAAAAGCCGGAGGGGGGGCTGAAGCTTTCTTT. It encodes CASRKAGGGAEAFF.

In its sample, this clone was seen once. The chain uses TRBV5-1 and TRBJ2-1, with no clear D. The ends were cut back, 0 bases at V and 0 bases at J, with 7 bases in the middle. Germline V gene data show CDR1 as SGHRS and CDR2 as YFSETQ. There are 15 residues in the CDR3. DNA of the CDR3: TGCGCCAGCAGCTTGGCCGGTAGCTCCTACAATGAGCAGTTCTTC. Translation: CASSLAGSSYNEQFF.

This chain uses TRBV28 with TRBJ1-2, with 8 bases identical to TRBD1. From germline, CDR1 is MDHEN and CDR2 SYDVKM. The CDR3 is made up of 13 amino acids. Trimming took 7 bases from V and 6 from J; bases not matched to a gene: 7. For the CDR3, the DNA is TGTGCCAGCACCTCCAGGGGGCGGGATGGCTACACCTTC. Translated, it gives CASTSRGRDGYTF.

The chain links TRBV7-9 to TRBJ2-7; D perhaps matches TRBD1 (6 bases). This CDR3 region has 15 residues. Trimming pared 5 bases from V and 3 bases from J, leaving 17 bases between. Germline CDR1 is SEHNR and CDR2 is FQNEAQ (reference sequence). CDR3 DNA sequence: TGTGCCAGCAGCCCGTCCAGGGGAACCATCTACGAGCAGTACTTC. Translated, it gives CASSPSRGTIYEQYF.

J is TRBJ2-7 and V is TRBV6-4, with D possibly TRBD1 on 6 matching bases. CDR1 MRHNA and CDR2 SNTAGT come from the germline V gene. There are 13 residues in the CDR3. The ends were cut back, 7 bases at V and 5 bases at J, with 15 bases in the middle. The CDR3 sequence: CASTVSEGDEQYF. CDR3 nucleotides: TGTGCCAGCACGGTATCAGAGGGGGACGAGCAGTACTTC.

The rearrangement links TRBV9 to TRBJ1-1; 9 nucleotides align to TRBD1. This CDR3 spans 14 amino acids. Germline loops: CDR1 SGDLS, CDR2 YYNGEE. With V trimmed by 3 bases and J by 5 bases, 5 bases remained unmatched. CDR3 sequence: CASSGRDRETEAFF. The CDR3 DNA is TGTGCCAGCAGCGGCCGGGACAGGGAGACTGAAGCTTTCTTT.

The chain employs TRBV7-8 and TRBJ2-5; 10 bases map to TRBD2. The germline V gene encodes CDR1 SGHVS and CDR2 FQNEAQ. Trimming removed 0 bases from V and 2 bases from J; junction bases left unmatched: 15. The CDR3 loop spans 20 amino acids. CDR3 sequence reads: CASSLAQASGSFGNQETQYF. The CDR3 region has the DNA TGTGCCAGCAGCTTAGCACAGGCTAGCGGGAGTTTTGGTAATCAAGAGACCCAGTACTTC.

The chain employs TRBV19 and TRBJ2-1; weak D call: TRBD1 (6 bases). The ends were cut back, 5 bases at V and 4 bases at J, with 9 bases in the middle. The CDR3 runs to 13 residues. Germline V gene lookup returns CDR1 LNHDA and CDR2 SQIVND (reference sequence). In nucleotides, the CDR3 is TGTGCCAGTAGTGCGACAGGTTACAATGAGCAGTTCTTC. This codes for CASSATGYNEQFF. The complete variable domain, with remaining parts taken from reference TRBV19 and TRBJ2-1, reads DGGITQSPKYLFRKEGQNVTLSCEQNLNHDAMYWYRQDPGQGLRLIYYSQIVNDFQKGDIAEGYSVSREKKESFPLTVTSAQKNPTAFYLCASSATGYNEQFFGPGTRLTVL.

This clone has just one count. V and J are TRBV18 and TRBJ2-2, with a possible D match to TRBD2 (6 bases). The V gene lost 3 bases and the J gene lost 6 bases, with 11 bases spanning the gap. The CDR3 runs to 14 residues. CDR1 is KGHSH and CDR2 is LQKENI in the germline V gene. This chain's CDR3 is CASSPVGGAGELFF. CDR3 DNA sequence: TGTGCCAGCTCACCTGTCGGAGGGGCCGGGGAGCTGTTTTTT.

The V gene is TRBV7-2, the J gene TRBJ2-1, with 8 bases matching TRBD2. The junction had 22 bases not matched to a gene; V was cut back by 0 bases and J by 3 bases. Per germline, CDR1 SGHTA and CDR2 FQGNSA. This CDR3 contains 22 residues. The CDR3 bases are TGTGCCAGCAGCTTAGCGCGCGGGGTAGGCAGGGCGCTAGCGGGTGACTACAATGAGCAGTTCTTC. It translates to CASSLARGVGRALAGDYNEQFF.

The chain has TRBV6-1 and TRBJ1-5; 8 bases are shared with TRBD1. The CDR3 runs 18 residues. V dropped 3 bases and J dropped 0; count of bases not matched to a gene: 10. Germline CDR1 is MNHNS and CDR2 is SASEGT. The CDR3 DNA reads TGTGCCAGCAGTGATGGGCAGGGGGCCCTCTTTAGCAATCAGCCCCAGCATTTT. Translated, it gives CASSDGQGALFSNQPQHF.

Here the CDR3 DNA reads TGTGCCAGCAGTGACCCTTTGACAGGGGGGTACTACGAGCAGTACTTC. This gives the protein CASSDPLTGGYYEQYF. The V and J genes are TRBV6-1 and TRBJ2-7; 9 bases align to TRBD1. This CDR3 region has 16 residues. The germline CDR1 and CDR2 sequences are MNHNS and SASEGT. The V segment lost 3 bases and the J segment 3 bases; nucleotides outside the gene matches: 9.

The sample holds one count of this clone. V gene TRBV27 combines with J gene TRBJ2-7, with D maybe TRBD2 (6 bases). CDR1 is MNHEY, CDR2 SMNVEV, per germline (reference sequence). The CDR3 has 13 residues. V lost 6 bases and J lost 1, with 10 bases in between. For the CDR3, the DNA is TGTGCCAGCAGAGCGGGTCTATCCTACGAGCAGTACTTC. As protein: CASRAGLSYEQYF.

This chain connects TRBV27 to TRBJ1-1; TRBD1 matches 7 bases. The CDR3 totals 13 residues. Looked up from germline, CDR1 is MNHEY and CDR2 is SMNVEV (reference sequence). With 8 bases clipped from V and 0 bases from J, the junction kept 3 bases outside the gene matches. CDR3 amino acids: CASRQGMNTEAFF. The CDR3 nucleotides are TGTGCCAGCCGACAGGGTATGAACACTGAAGCTTTCTTT.

This chain joins TRBV5-4 and TRBJ2-7; TRBD1 might be the D (8 bases). This CDR3 region has 14 residues. V was pared by 0 bases and J by 5 bases, with 12 bases between. From germline, CDR1 is SGHNT and CDR2 YYREEE (reference sequence). CDR3 DNA: TGTGCCAGCAGCTTGGGGGGGGGACAGGACGAGCAGTACTTC. This codes for CASSLGGGQDEQYF.

The chain has TRBV30 and TRBJ2-5, with TRBD1 matching 9 bases. The germline CDR1 and CDR2 sequences are GTSNPN and SVGIG (reference sequence). The CDR3 spans 15 residues. Trimming at V came to 4 bases and at J to 1 base, leaving 7 bases not matched to a gene. CDR3 nucleotides: TGTGCCTGGACTACCTGGGACAGGGTCCAAGAGACCCAGTACTTC. Translated: CAWTTWDRVQETQYF.

V and J are TRBV6-6 and TRBJ1-5; 7 bases agree with TRBD1. Germline-derived CDR1 and CDR2 are MNHNY and SVGAGI (reference sequence). The CDR3 has 15 amino acids. V lost 1 base to trimming and J lost 3 bases; unmatched junction nucleotides: 3. The CDR3, as DNA: TGTGCCAGCAGTTACTTAGACAGGGTCAATCAGCCCCAGCATTTT. It yields the protein CASSYLDRVNQPQHF.

This rearrangement joins TRBV28 to TRBJ2-7; 8 nucleotides match TRBD2. From germline, CDR1 is MDHEN and CDR2 SYDVKM. CDR3 length equals 15 residues. J lost 3 bases, V lost 4 bases, and 8 bases had no gene match. The CDR3 region has the DNA TGTGCCAGCAGTTCTAAGGGACTAGGGGACTACGAGCAGTACTTC. This gives the protein CASSSKGLGDYEQYF.

This clone was recorded at least ten times. This chain's CDR3 is CASSQEALALAYEQYF. CDR3 DNA sequence: TGCGCCAGCAGCCAAGAAGCACTAGCGTTAGCCTACGAGCAGTACTTC. The chain couples TRBV4-1 to TRBJ2-7; TRBD2 matches at 7 bases. The V gene end was trimmed by 0 bases and the J gene end by 2 bases; junction bases not matched to a gene: 7. This CDR3 is 16 amino acids long. The germline V gene has CDR1 MGHRA and CDR2 YSYEKL.

This clone occurred once. J is TRBJ2-1 and V is TRBV4-2; D is unresolved. This CDR3 is built from 15 residues. V gave up 3 bases and J gave up 5 bases, with 14 bases separating them. Germline V gene lookup returns CDR1 LGHNA and CDR2 YNFKEQ. CDR3 in DNA: TGTGCCAGCAGCCATCAACAAACCCTAGACAATGAGCAGTTCTTC. It is translated as CASSHQQTLDNEQFF.

This chain links TRBV27 with TRBJ2-1; 7 positions match TRBD2. This CDR3 contains 14 residues. In germline, CDR1 is MNHEY, CDR2 SMNVEV (reference sequence). The trim removed 3 bases at V and 6 bases at J, leaving 5 bases unmatched. The CDR3 coding sequence is TGTGCCAGCAGTTTTACTAGCGACCGCAATGAGCAGTTCTTC. Its translation is CASSFTSDRNEQFF.